The 10 T cell receptor beta chains below were found in one sample sequenced in a study of blood T cell repertoires in COVID-19 (dated by TCRdb to between 2020 and 2021). Receptor libraries were prepared by the immunoSEQ multiplex PCR assay. Held by TCRdb, this immuneACCESS table contains in-frame sequences only and omits some clones. Under half of the omission traces to an unresolved V gene where checked; the cause of the rest is unknown. The sample table shows almost 35,000 clones, and approximately 89% are seen once. The top ten clonotypes cover around 15% of the sample. The sample was peripheral blood. These receptor sequences come from a man in his sixties with active COVID-19.

This chain links TRBV19 with TRBJ1-3; a weak D match, TRBD1 (5 bases). The CDR3 has 16 amino acids. The V end was cut by 5 bases, the J end by 0 bases, with 14 bases between. Germline loops: CDR1 LNHDA, CDR2 SQIVND (reference sequence). The chain's CDR3 is CASSARQIISGNTIYF. The CDR3 region has the DNA TGTGCCAGTAGTGCACGACAGATTATCTCTGGAAACACCATATATTTT.

The chain couples TRBV7-9 to TRBJ1-1; 7 bases agree with TRBD1. Germline V CDR1 and CDR2: SEHNR, FQNEAQ (reference sequence). The CDR3 has 13 amino acids. The V and J ends lost 1 base and 7 bases, in that order; junction bases with no gene match: 3. The CDR3 region has the DNA TGTGCCAGCAGCTTAGTAGGGGGCAGTGAAGCTTTCTTT. Amino acid sequence: CASSLVGGSEAFF.

The genes are TRBV18 and TRBJ2-5, with 7 bases lining up with TRBD2. The J segment lost 4 bases and the V segment lost 3 bases, leaving 11 bases of the junction unmatched. The germline V gene has CDR1 KGHSH and CDR2 LQKENI. The CDR3 length is 16 residues. In DNA, the CDR3 is TGTGCCAGCTCACCGCCCGCCGCGGGGGTTCGAGAGACCCAGTACTTC. Translated: CASSPPAAGVRETQYF.

The rearrangement joins TRBV27 to TRBJ2-3; tentative D call: TRBD1 (6 bases). Germline V CDR1 and CDR2: MNHEY, SMNVEV (reference sequence). This CDR3 region has 17 residues. V was cut by 0 bases and J by 1 base, with 14 bases left in between. The CDR3 DNA reads TGTGCCAGCAGTTTATCCCGATCGGACAGACGCACAGATACGCAGTATTTT. Translating it yields CASSLSRSDRRTDTQYF.

The chain has TRBV7-2 and TRBJ2-3; D gene ambiguous. Germline CDR1 is SGHTA and CDR2 is FQGNSA. With 4 bases removed from V and 7 bases from J, the gap between germline ends came to 15 bases. The CDR3 length is 14 residues. The CDR3 reads CASSSSIAPYTQYF. CDR3 coding DNA: TGTGCCAGCAGCTCATCTATCGCACCGTATACGCAGTATTTT.

This clone appeared once. The chain carries TRBV4-2 and TRBJ1-5, with D unclear. The CDR3 is 17 residues long. Germline CDR1 LGHNA, CDR2 YNFKEQ. The ends were cut back, 1 base at V and 6 bases at J, with 19 bases in the middle. Written as DNA, the CDR3 is TGTGCCAGCAGCCAAGCGGGATTCGGCGAGAACGGTCAGCCCCAGCATTTT. This sequence encodes CASSQAGFGENGQPQHF.

CDR3 protein: CASREGTGYSPLHF. CDR3 DNA sequence: TGTGCCAGCAGGGAGGGGACAGGTTATTCACCCCTCCACTTT. This rearrangement joins TRBV6-5 to TRBJ1-6, with 8 bases fitting TRBD1. In germline, CDR1 is MNHEY, CDR2 SVGAGI. Trimming at V came to 6 bases and at J to 8 bases, leaving 6 bases not matched to a gene. The CDR3 contains 14 residues.

The chain has TRBV28 and TRBJ2-7, with TRBD1 matching 7 bases. This CDR3 spans 13 amino acids. Germline CDR1 and CDR2: MDHEN and SYDVKM. Trimming took 8 bases from V and 0 from J; bases not matched to a gene: 4. CDR3 bases: TGTGCCAGCGGGACAGCAAACTCCTACGAGCAGTACTTC. It is translated as CASGTANSYEQYF. The full variable domain, with the rest looked up from reference TRBV28 and TRBJ2-7, is DVKVTQSSRYLVKRTGEKVFLECVQDMDHENMFWYRQDPGLGLRLIYFSYDVKMKEKGDIPEGYSVSREKKERFSLILESASTNQTSMYLCASGTANSYEQYFGPGTRLTVT.

The chain is built from TRBV4-1 and TRBJ1-1; D uncertain. The CDR3 is 14 amino acids. Between the trimmed V and J ends, which lost 1 base and 1 base, there was a span of 7 bases. CDR1 MGHRA and CDR2 YSYEKL come from the germline V gene. CDR3 in DNA: TGCGCCAGCAGCCAAGTAGAGGGGAACACTGAAGCTTTCTTT. The encoded protein is CASSQVEGNTEAFF.

CDR3 nucleotide sequence: TGTGCCAGTAGTGTATACCGGGACAGGCAAGAGACCCAGTACTTC. Translating it yields CASSVYRDRQETQYF. V usage is TRBV19 and J usage is TRBJ2-5, with 8 positions matching TRBD1. CDR3 length: 15 amino acids. The trim removed 5 bases at V and 2 bases at J, leaving 7 bases unmatched. Germline CDR1 and CDR2: LNHDA and SQIVND (reference sequence).